This TCR beta chain was recovered during a study of CD8+CD57+ T cells in acquired aplastic anemia. This CDR3 spans 16 amino acids. Per the germline V gene, CDR1 is MGHRA and CDR2 is YSYEKL. Trimming took off 0 bases at V and 8 bases at J, with 17 bases between the two ends. Profiling of TCR beta VDJ combinations and CDR3 sequences used genomic DNA as template. TCRdb recomputed calls from the reads with MiXCR, one row per CDR3 protein. The repertoire holds around 170,000 distinct CDR3 sequences, roughly 63% seen once, with under 50% in the top ten. This receptor was obtained from a human donor in good health. The specimen was sorted CD4+, CD8+, or CD8+CD57+ T cells (not recorded which) from PBMCs. This sequence joins TRBV4-1 and TRBJ2-1; D is unclear. The CDR3 is CASSQDPRGIWDEQFF. The CDR3 DNA reads TGCGCCAGCAGCCAAGATCCTCGTGGGATATGGGATGAGCAGTTCTTC.